This entry features one T cell receptor beta chain sequence. Its target antigen remains unknown. It has no much larger one-base neighbor in the sample; base qualities were not kept. Genomic DNA underwent TCRB CDR3 sequencing using the immunoSEQ assay. The study's processing was this. Patient CD8+ clones larger than 1% were compared against published virus-specific TCRB sequences, and only a few matched. Only productive TCRB rearrangements were included in the analyses. A clone was defined by a unique TCRB CDR3 sequence, and clonality was computed as a productive clonality index based on Shannon entropy. To calculate repertoire overlap between two samples, the template counts of each clone were considered relative to each sample's total templates. V-gene usage from TCRB sequencing and V-gene usage measured by flow cytometry were correlated (Spearman r of about 0.56). TCRdb mirrors the immuneACCESS table, restricted to in-frame sequences. Some clones are absent from its copies; in checked studies, under half trace to an unresolved V gene, and the reason for the others is unknown. V and J calls and clone size are as listed in that table; D and trimming were resolved from the DNA. Across this sample there are about 30,000 clones, with around four fifths seen only once. The ten largest clones represent more than 6.5% of the sample.

The entry originates in a study of somatic mutations in cytotoxic T cells in rheumatoid arthritis (dated by TCRdb to about 2017). At the level of the whole study: Patient peripheral blood (about 30 ml EDTA) was drawn right after diagnosis and before any treatment started. Some T-cell populations stained with V beta antibodies were sorted by flow on a FACSAria II or Sony SH800 to nearly 100% purity, with sorted V beta1+ cells additionally subjected to TCRB sequencing. The study asked whether expanded CD8+ T-cell clones in newly diagnosed, untreated rheumatoid arthritis carry somatic mutations, and used TCRB deep sequencing to characterize clonality. TCRB deep sequencing covered over 55 patients with rheumatoid arthritis along with approximately 20 healthy controls. Patients and controls did not essentially differ in median age, which was nearly identical between the groups.

Flow cytometry confirmed the purity of CD4+ and CD8+ cells that had been isolated by positive magnetic bead selection on an AutoMACS. After a first flow cytometry screen using a TCR V beta antibody panel, clonal expansions were characterized through TCRB deep sequencing of sorted CD8+ fractions. Ficoll-Paque PLUS density gradient separation was used to isolate peripheral blood mononuclear cells. Nucleospin Tissue or Tissue XS kits were used to extract DNA from CD4-enriched, CD8-enriched or PBMC samples, and a Qubit 2.0 fluorometer was used for quantification. Findings and caveats that apply to the study as a whole: It was unknown which antigens the expanded CD8+ clones targeted, and their absence from virus-specific databases did not exclude viral specificity. In patients, CD8+ clonality rose with age (Spearman r of about 0.51), which was not the case in healthy controls. In 8 out of 65 patients, more than 20% of CD8+ cells belonged to the largest CD8+ clone, while several identical CD8+ TCRB sequences were shared between blood and synovial fluid. No adjustment for multiple comparisons was made for the slight TRBV07 underrepresentation in patients. CD8+ T-cell clonality did not differ significantly between rheumatoid arthritis patients and age-matched healthy controls.

V and J are trimmed by 6 bases and 7 bases, and the gene matches miss 8 bases of the junction. Spanning cysteine to phenylalanine, the CDR3 consists of 14 amino acids. Just the 42-base CDR3 DNA is kept, in frame starting at base 1. CDR1 and CDR2 are read off the germline V gene as MDHEN and SYDVKM. The sequence links TRBV28 to TRBJ1-1, and 10 junction bases match TRBD1. The receptor was isolated from an adult with rheumatoid arthritis. Material: CD8+ T cells sorted from blood. The CDR3 sequence is CASSLGTGVLEAFF. The sequenced DNA is TGTGCCAGCAGCCTAGGGACAGGGGTCCTTGAAGCTTTCTTT.